These 30 T cell receptor beta chains were all obtained from the same sample, sequenced in a study of control samples from healthy donors and cancer patients. Method: immunoSEQ multiplex PCR; TCRdb's copy keeps in-frame clones and lacks some. The data show 100,000 to 150,000 clones, 70% to 90% seen once. What was sequenced was blood. These receptors all stem from a man in his 60s in good health.

This clone turned up a few times. The V and J genes are TRBV12-3 or TRBV12-4 and TRBJ1-1; no clear D. V lost 10 bases to trimming and J lost 0 bases, with 6 bases between them. The CDR3 consists of 11 residues. CDR3: CATGMNTEAFF. DNA for the CDR3: TGTGCCACCGGCATGAACACTGAAGCTTTCTTT.

The gene calls are TRBV7-3 and TRBJ1-5; no clear D. CDR3 length equals 13 residues. Germline V gene lookup returns CDR1 SGHTA and CDR2 FQGTGA. The ends were cut back, 2 bases at V and 3 bases at J, with 5 bases in the middle. The CDR3 DNA follows: TGTGCCAGCAGCTTAGAGAACAATCAGCCCCAGCATTTT. Encoded protein: CASSLENNQPQHF.

The gene calls are TRBV6-6 and TRBJ1-4; 9 bases are a match to TRBD1. Germline CDR1 is MNHNY and CDR2 is SVGAGI (reference sequence). The CDR3 sequence is 15 residues long. Trimming cost V 4 bases and J 5 bases; bases outside gene matches: 5. CDR3 residues: CASSFGQGTNEKLFF. DNA of the CDR3: TGTGCCAGCAGTTTCGGACAGGGGACAAATGAAAAACTGTTTTTT.

The chain recombines TRBV5-5 with TRBJ1-5, with TRBD1 as a possible D gene (5 bases). V was clipped by 4 bases and J by 11 bases, with 31 bases between them. CDR1 and CDR2 (germline): SGHKS, YYEKEE (reference sequence). The CDR3 spans 18 residues. CDR3 coding DNA: TGTGCCAGCAGCCCTAAGTTGGAAGACAGAACCTCCAGAGTGGCCCAGCATTTT. This codes for CASSPKLEDRTSRVAQHF.

In its sample, this clone was seen a few times. This chain joins TRBV30 and TRBJ1-6; TRBD1 might be the D (5 bases). CDR1 is GTSNPN, CDR2 SVGIG, per germline (reference sequence). CDR3 length equals 16 residues. Trimming cost V 2 bases and J 0 bases, with 11 bases left between them. The CDR3 loop reads CAWSRDGSSYNSPLHF. CDR3 sequence (DNA): TGTGCCTGGAGTAGGGACGGTAGCTCCTATAATTCACCCCTCCACTTT.

This clone was observed a handful of times. This chain links TRBV11-3 with TRBJ2-7; D remains unclear. Deletions cut 5 bases from V and 0 bases from J, with 20 bases between. The germline gives CDR1 SGHNT, CDR2 YENEEA. The CDR3 is made up of 17 amino acids. CDR3 loop: CASSPTPGGSVSYEQYF. For the CDR3, the DNA is TGTGCCAGCAGCCCCACCCCGGGCGGCAGTGTCTCCTACGAGCAGTACTTC.

The rearrangement joins TRBV19 to TRBJ1-4; perhaps TRBD1 as D (5 bases). V was pared by 5 bases and J by 8 bases, with 18 bases between. Germline V gene sequence: CDR1 LNHDA, CDR2 SQIVND (reference sequence). The CDR3 consists of 15 residues. The CDR3, as DNA: TGTGCCAGTAGTCCCACGGCGCAGGGCGGCGAAAAACTGTTTTTT. It translates to CASSPTAQGGEKLFF. Variable domain in full (rest from reference TRBV19 and TRBJ1-4): DGGITQSPKYLFRKEGQNVTLSCEQNLNHDAMYWYRQDPGQGLRLIYYSQIVNDFQKGDIAEGYSVSREKKESFPLTVTSAQKNPTAFYLCASSPTAQGGEKLFFGSGTQLSVL.

The chain couples TRBV28 to TRBJ2-4, with D perhaps matching TRBD1 (6 bases). Deletions cut 3 bases from V and 9 bases from J, with 12 bases between. Germline lookup yields CDR1 MDHEN and CDR2 SYDVKM. The CDR3 consists of 13 residues. Written as DNA, the CDR3 is TGTGCCAGCAGTTTTCTGACAGGTAGCATTCAGTACTTC. Translated, it gives CASSFLTGSIQYF.

This clone was recorded only once. The chain is built from TRBV7-8 and TRBJ1-6, with 7 positions matching TRBD1. Trimming removed 1 base from V and 5 bases from J; junction bases left unmatched: 2. This CDR3 contains 15 residues. Germline-derived CDR1 and CDR2 are SGHVS and FQNEAQ. Here the CDR3 DNA reads TGTGCCAGCAGCTTAGTGGGACAGCATAATTCACCCCTCCACTTT. Translated: CASSLVGQHNSPLHF.

The V and J genes are TRBV28 and TRBJ1-4, with a weak D call TRBD1 (5 bases). The CDR3 contains 15 residues. The germline V gene encodes CDR1 MDHEN and CDR2 SYDVKM. The V gene lost 2 bases and the J gene lost 0 bases, with 7 bases spanning the gap. The CDR3 protein is CASSLAGATNEKLFF. CDR3 DNA: TGTGCCAGCAGTTTAGCGGGGGCAACTAATGAAAAACTGTTTTTT.

This rearrangement joins TRBV5-6 to TRBJ2-3; the match to TRBD2 covers 8 bases. The CDR3 runs to 16 residues. Losses at the gene ends were 0 bases for V and 5 bases for J; bases not matched to a gene: 8. CDR1 and CDR2 from the germline V gene are SGHDT and YYEEEE. The CDR3 spells CASSLAGGAGGDTQYF. The DNA of the CDR3 is TGTGCCAGCAGCTTGGCCGGGGGGGCCGGCGGAGATACGCAGTATTTT. Based on the CDR3 plus reference TRBV5-6 and TRBJ2-3, the full variable domain is DAGVTQSPTHLIKTRGQQVTLRCSPKSGHDTVSWYQQALGQGPQFIFQYYEEEERQRGNFPDRFSGHQFPNYSSELNVNALLLGDSALYLCASSLAGGAGGDTQYFGPGTRLTVL.

This rearrangement joins TRBV5-1 to TRBJ2-7, with D perhaps TRBD1 (6 bases). Trimming took 4 bases from V and 2 from J, leaving 13 bases between them. CDR1 and CDR2 (germline): SGHRS, YFSETQ. The length of the CDR3 is 14 residues. CDR3 loop: CASSNKDRTYEQYF. DNA for the CDR3: TGCGCCAGCAGCAACAAGGACAGAACCTACGAGCAGTACTTC.

This clone was seen a single time. The genes are TRBV7-3 and TRBJ2-3; D possibly matches TRBD1 or TRBD2 (5 bases each). Germline lookup yields CDR1 SGHTA and CDR2 FQGTGA. Trimming stripped 2 bases from V and 0 bases from J, with 9 bases between. This CDR3 comprises 15 residues. The CDR3 reads CASSLWGYSTDTQYF. The CDR3 DNA is TGTGCCAGCAGCTTATGGGGGTACAGCACAGATACGCAGTATTTT.

J is TRBJ1-5 and V is TRBV19, with D perhaps TRBD1 (6 bases). The V end lost 6 bases, the J end lost 0 bases, and 15 bases lay between the germline ends. This CDR3 spans 16 amino acids. CDR1 is LNHDA, CDR2 SQIVND, per germline (reference sequence). In DNA, the CDR3 is TGTGCCAGTAGCCTGGGGGCCGGGTATAGCAATCAGCCCCAGCATTTT. Residues: CASSLGAGYSNQPQHF. Filled out from reference TRBV19 and TRBJ1-5, the complete variable domain reads DGGITQSPKYLFRKEGQNVTLSCEQNLNHDAMYWYRQDPGQGLRLIYYSQIVNDFQKGDIAEGYSVSREKKESFPLTVTSAQKNPTAFYLCASSLGAGYSNQPQHFGDGTRLSIL.

The V gene is TRBV28, the J gene TRBJ2-3; maybe TRBD1 (6 bases). Germline V lookup: CDR1 MDHEN, CDR2 SYDVKM. The length of the CDR3 is 12 residues. Trimming pared 8 bases from V and 2 bases from J, leaving 8 bases between. Here the CDR3 DNA reads TGTGCCAGCGGGGGACACACAGATACGCAGTATTTT. Amino acid sequence: CASGGHTDTQYF.

V usage is TRBV3-1 (or the pseudogene TRBV3-2) and J usage is TRBJ1-4, with 8 bases aligning to TRBD1. Trimming removed 2 bases from V and 8 bases from J; junction bases left unmatched: 7. The germline V gene encodes CDR1 LGHDT and CDR2 YNNKEL (reference sequence). CDR3 length equals 15 residues. The CDR3 loop is CASSQFQGAGEKLFF. The CDR3 DNA reads as TGTGCCAGCAGCCAATTCCAGGGGGCTGGGGAAAAACTGTTTTTT.

This clone occurred a few times. V usage is TRBV5-5 and J usage is TRBJ1-1; TRBD1 matches 7 bases. The CDR3 is made up of 13 amino acids. Germline V gene lookup returns CDR1 SGHKS and CDR2 YYEKEE (reference sequence). Trimming cost V 4 bases and J 12 bases; bases outside gene matches: 12. This CDR3 is CASSPTTGWMPFF. In DNA, the CDR3 is TGTGCCAGCAGCCCCACGACAGGGTGGATGCCTTTCTTT. The full variable domain, rest sourced from reference TRBV5-5 and TRBJ1-1, is DAGVTQSPTHLIKTRGQQVTLRCSPISGHKSVSWYQQVLGQGPQFIFQYYEKEERGRGNFPDRFSARQFPNYSSELNVNALLLGDSALYLCASSPTTGWMPFFGQGTRLTVV.

This clone was counted a single time. The genes are TRBV7-9 and TRBJ2-7, with 9 nucleotides matching TRBD2. The V and J ends lost 1 base and 5 bases, in that order; junction bases with no gene match: 6. There are 15 residues in the CDR3. In germline, CDR1 is SEHNR, CDR2 FQNEAQ (reference sequence). CDR3 in DNA: TGTGCCAGCAGCTTAGATGGTAGCGGGGGAGACGAGCAGTACTTC. The encoded protein is CASSLDGSGGDEQYF.

The sample holds one count of this clone. The chain recombines TRBV11-3 with TRBJ2-2; perhaps TRBD1 as D (8 bases). The germline gives CDR1 SGHNT, CDR2 YENEEA. Trimming stripped 2 bases from V and 4 bases from J, with 17 bases between. The CDR3 length is 17 residues. The chain's CDR3 is CASSLSQGGRVTGELFF. In DNA form, the CDR3 reads TGTGCCAGCAGCTTATCACAGGGGGGGCGTGTCACCGGGGAGCTGTTTTTT.

The CDR3 sequence is CAWERGGAVSGYTF. The CDR3 DNA reads TGTGCCTGGGAGCGAGGGGGCGCCGTCTCAGGCTACACCTTC. V usage is TRBV30 and J usage is TRBJ1-2, with 7 bases matching TRBD1. The V segment lost 5 bases and the J segment 8 bases; nucleotides outside the gene matches: 14. Germline loops: CDR1 GTSNPN, CDR2 SVGIG (reference sequence). CDR3 length: 14 amino acids. Full variable domain (rest looked up from reference TRBV30 and TRBJ1-2): SQTIHQWPATLVQPVGSPLSLECTVEGTSNPNLYWYRQAAGRGLQLLFYSVGIGQISSEVPQNLSASRPQDRQFILSSKKLLLSDSGFYLCAWERGGAVSGYTFGSGTRLTVV.

The rearrangement uses TRBV18 and TRBJ1-1, with 9 bases fitting TRBD1. This CDR3 has 15 residues. Per the germline V gene, CDR1 is KGHSH and CDR2 is LQKENI. The junction had 11 bases not matched to a gene; V was cut back by 8 bases and J by 4 bases. This CDR3 is CASANSGTGPTEAFF. The CDR3 DNA reads as TGTGCCAGCGCCAACTCCGGGACAGGGCCCACTGAAGCTTTCTTT.

This chain's CDR3 is CASSRDRATGELFF. CDR3 sequence (DNA): TGTGCCAGCTCACGCGACAGAGCCACCGGGGAGCTGTTTTTT. This chain joins TRBV18 and TRBJ2-2; D perhaps matches TRBD1 (5 bases). The germline V gene has CDR1 KGHSH and CDR2 LQKENI. Trimming removed 4 bases at V and 4 bases at J, with 10 bases between. The CDR3 has 14 amino acids.

V and J are TRBV6-5 and TRBJ2-3; maybe TRBD2 (5 bases). Between the trimmed V and J ends, which lost 6 bases and 1 base, there was a span of 14 bases. Germline CDR1 reads MNHEY; CDR2 reads SVGAGI. The CDR3 length is 15 residues. This chain's CDR3 is CASSASWTGTDTQYF. The CDR3 bases are TGTGCCAGCAGCGCCTCTTGGACTGGCACAGATACGCAGTATTTT.

With regard to this clone: Other DNA sequences within the sample encode an identical CDR3. The chain is built from TRBV28 and TRBJ1-5; 7 nucleotides agree with TRBD1. V was clipped by 5 bases and J by 2 bases; unmatched bases: 3. From germline, CDR1 is MDHEN and CDR2 SYDVKM. CDR3 size: 14 residues. CDR3 amino acids: CASSETGGNQPQHF. DNA for the CDR3: TGTGCCAGCAGTGAAACAGGGGGCAATCAGCCCCAGCATTTT.

The rearrangement uses TRBV6-5 and TRBJ1-2; D is ambiguous. Germline V lookup: CDR1 MNHEY, CDR2 SVGAGI. The CDR3 spans 11 residues. Deletions cut 7 bases from V and 5 bases from J, with 8 bases between. CDR3 in DNA: TGTGCCAGCAAGGCCGTATATGGCTACACCTTC. It is translated as CASKAVYGYTF.

The chain links TRBV19 to TRBJ2-2, with TRBD2 matching 12 bases. CDR1 is LNHDA, CDR2 SQIVND, per germline (reference sequence). The CDR3 length is 18 residues. Trimming at V came to 7 bases and at J to 5 bases, leaving 14 bases not matched to a gene. In DNA, the CDR3 is TGTGCCAGTAACCGTGGTCCACTAGCGGGGGGACCTACCGGGGAGCTGTTTTTT. As protein: CASNRGPLAGGPTGELFF. Full variable domain (remainder filled in from reference TRBV19 and TRBJ2-2): DGGITQSPKYLFRKEGQNVTLSCEQNLNHDAMYWYRQDPGQGLRLIYYSQIVNDFQKGDIAEGYSVSREKKESFPLTVTSAQKNPTAFYLCASNRGPLAGGPTGELFFGEGSRLTVL.

The chain couples TRBV28 to TRBJ2-2; D gene unclear. The germline gives CDR1 MDHEN, CDR2 SYDVKM. Trimming removed 6 bases at V and 6 bases at J, with 8 bases between. The CDR3 has 12 amino acids. CDR3 coding DNA: TGTGCCAGCAGGAACGAGGCCGGGGAGCTGTTTTTT. It specifies CASRNEAGELFF.

This clone showed up just a few times. This rearrangement joins TRBV3-1 (or the pseudogene TRBV3-2) to TRBJ2-7, with D possibly matching TRBD1 (5 bases). V dropped 0 bases and J dropped 5 bases, with 11 bases sitting between them. This CDR3 region has 14 residues. Germline CDR1 and CDR2: LGHDT and YNNKEL (reference sequence). The CDR3 here is CASSQDDVRDEQYF. The CDR3 nucleotides are TGTGCCAGCAGCCAAGATGACGTCAGGGACGAGCAGTACTTC.

The V call is TRBV5-1, the J call TRBJ1-2; D is unclear. V shed 4 bases and J shed 8 bases, with 12 bases lying between them. This CDR3 is built from 12 residues. CDR1 SGHRS and CDR2 YFSETQ come from the germline V gene. The CDR3 nucleotides are TGCGCCAGCAGCCCGCTCGGATGGGGCTACACCTTC. Translating it yields CASSPLGWGYTF.

The J gene is TRBJ1-6, the V gene TRBV19, with a weak D call TRBD1 (6 bases). Germline CDR1 is LNHDA and CDR2 is SQIVND (reference sequence). V gave up 11 bases and J gave up 10 bases, with 15 bases separating them. The CDR3 loop spans 12 amino acids. DNA of the CDR3: TGTGCCTCGGGACAAGGGAGATCACCCCTCCACTTT. Translation gives CASGQGRSPLHF.